This entry is about one T cell receptor (beta chain). Germline CDR1 is SNHLY and CDR2 is FYNNEI. V shed 3 bases and J shed 7 bases, with 18 bases lying between them. The CDR3 consists of 15 residues. This entry is derived from a study of T cell changes during pregnancy in multiple sclerosis. Clones were read by immunoSEQ multiplex PCR, and TCRdb kept only the in-frame ones, dropping some. The repertoire holds 45,000 to 55,000 clones, about 87% seen once, with 1.9% in the top ten. This material consisted of peripheral blood, taken in the first trimester of pregnancy. This clonotype was obtained from a female donor with multiple sclerosis, enrolled in a pregnancy study. The V call is TRBV2, the J call TRBJ2-5, with TRBD1 as a possible D gene (5 bases). CDR3 sequence reads: CASSDLGAAKRTQYF. Here the CDR3 DNA reads TGTGCCAGCAGTGATTTAGGGGCCGCCAAGAGGACCCAGTACTTC.